The clone carrying this T cell receptor (beta chain) has a single count. The CDR3 runs 11 residues. Trimming took 6 bases from V and 8 from J; bases not matched to a gene: 6. Germline V gene sequence: CDR1 SQVTM, CDR2 ANQGSEA. This sample stems from a study of T cell changes during pregnancy in multiple sclerosis. Generated by immunoSEQ multiplex PCR, the TCRdb table keeps only in-frame clones and is missing some. The data show tens of thousands of clones, 92% seen once. V and J are TRBV29-1 and TRBJ1-2; 7 nucleotides agree with TRBD1. The receptor comes from a female donor with multiple sclerosis, enrolled in a pregnancy study. Source: peripheral blood, taken before pregnancy. The CDR3 here is CSVRQGEGYTF. The CDR3 nucleotides read TGCAGCGTCCGACAGGGCGAAGGCTACACCTTC.